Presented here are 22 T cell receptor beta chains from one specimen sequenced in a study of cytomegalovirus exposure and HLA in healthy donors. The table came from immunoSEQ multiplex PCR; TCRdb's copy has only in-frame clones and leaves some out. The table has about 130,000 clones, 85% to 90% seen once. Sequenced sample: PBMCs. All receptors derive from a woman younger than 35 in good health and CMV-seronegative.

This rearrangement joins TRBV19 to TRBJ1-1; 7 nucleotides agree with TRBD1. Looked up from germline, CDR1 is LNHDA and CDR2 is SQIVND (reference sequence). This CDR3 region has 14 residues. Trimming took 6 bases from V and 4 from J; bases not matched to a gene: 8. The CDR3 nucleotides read TGTGCCAGTAGCGGACAGGCTCTGGGCACTGAAGCTTTCTTT. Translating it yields CASSGQALGTEAFF.

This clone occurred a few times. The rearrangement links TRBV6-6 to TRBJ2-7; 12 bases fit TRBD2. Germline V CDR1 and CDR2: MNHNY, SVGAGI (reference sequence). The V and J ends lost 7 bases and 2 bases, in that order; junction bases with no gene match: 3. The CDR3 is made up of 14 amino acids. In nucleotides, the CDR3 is TGTGCCAGCACGCTAGCGGGGGGGACCTACGAGCAGTACTTC. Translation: CASTLAGGTYEQYF.

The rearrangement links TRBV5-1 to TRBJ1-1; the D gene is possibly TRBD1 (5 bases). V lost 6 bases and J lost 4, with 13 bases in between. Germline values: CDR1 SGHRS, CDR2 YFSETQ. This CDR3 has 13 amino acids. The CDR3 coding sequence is TGCGCCAGCACCCCGGACAAAGGCACTGAAGCTTTCTTT. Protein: CASTPDKGTEAFF.

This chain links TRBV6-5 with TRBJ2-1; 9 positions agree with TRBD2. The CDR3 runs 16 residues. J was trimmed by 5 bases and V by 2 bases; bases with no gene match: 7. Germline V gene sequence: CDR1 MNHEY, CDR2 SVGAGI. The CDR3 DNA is TGTGCCAGCAGTTACGGTTCGGGACTAGCAGACAATGAGCAGTTCTTC. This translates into CASSYGSGLADNEQFF.

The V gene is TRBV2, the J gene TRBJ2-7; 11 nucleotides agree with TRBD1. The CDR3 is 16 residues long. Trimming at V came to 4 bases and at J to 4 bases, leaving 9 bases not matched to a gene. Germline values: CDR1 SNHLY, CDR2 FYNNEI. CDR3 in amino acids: CASSVPGGDRGYEQYF. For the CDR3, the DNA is TGTGCCAGCAGTGTCCCCGGGGGGGACAGGGGGTACGAGCAGTACTTC.

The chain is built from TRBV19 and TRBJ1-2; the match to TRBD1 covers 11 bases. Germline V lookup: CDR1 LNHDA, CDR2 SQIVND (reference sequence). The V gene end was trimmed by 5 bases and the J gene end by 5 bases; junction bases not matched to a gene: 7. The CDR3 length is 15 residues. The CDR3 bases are TGTGCCAGTAGTCCCCGGGACAGGGGGGTGTATGGCTACACCTTC. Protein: CASSPRDRGVYGYTF.

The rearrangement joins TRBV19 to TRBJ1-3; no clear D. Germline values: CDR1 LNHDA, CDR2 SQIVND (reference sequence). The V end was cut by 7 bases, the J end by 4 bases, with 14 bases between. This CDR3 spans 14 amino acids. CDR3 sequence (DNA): TGTGCCAGTACTATGCGGTCGGAAGGAAACACCATATATTTT. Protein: CASTMRSEGNTIYF.

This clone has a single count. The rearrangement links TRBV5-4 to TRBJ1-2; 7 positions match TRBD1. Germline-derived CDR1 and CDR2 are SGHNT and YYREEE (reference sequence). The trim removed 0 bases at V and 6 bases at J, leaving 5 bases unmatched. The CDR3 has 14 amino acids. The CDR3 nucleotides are TGTGCCAGCAGCTTGGGAGACAGGGCGGATGGCTACACCTTC. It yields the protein CASSLGDRADGYTF.

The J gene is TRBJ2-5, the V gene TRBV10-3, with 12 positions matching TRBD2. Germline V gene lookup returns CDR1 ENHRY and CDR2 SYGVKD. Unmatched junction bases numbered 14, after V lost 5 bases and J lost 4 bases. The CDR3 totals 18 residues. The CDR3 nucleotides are TGTGCCATCAGTAAAGGACTAGCGGGAAGCAGTCGTGTAGAGACCCAGTACTTC. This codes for CAISKGLAGSSRVETQYF.

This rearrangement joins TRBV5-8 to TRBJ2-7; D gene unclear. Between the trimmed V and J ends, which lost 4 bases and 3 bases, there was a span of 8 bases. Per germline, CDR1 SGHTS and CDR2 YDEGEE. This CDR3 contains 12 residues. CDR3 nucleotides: TGTGCCAGCAGCCCTCCGGGCTACGAGCAGTACTTC. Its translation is CASSPPGYEQYF.

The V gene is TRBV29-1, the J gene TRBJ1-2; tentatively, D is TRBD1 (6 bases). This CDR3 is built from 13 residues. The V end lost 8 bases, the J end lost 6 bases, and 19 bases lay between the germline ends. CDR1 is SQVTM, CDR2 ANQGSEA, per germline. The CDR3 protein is CSLALDRTDGYTF. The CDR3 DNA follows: TGCAGCCTCGCTCTAGACAGGACGGATGGCTACACCTTC.

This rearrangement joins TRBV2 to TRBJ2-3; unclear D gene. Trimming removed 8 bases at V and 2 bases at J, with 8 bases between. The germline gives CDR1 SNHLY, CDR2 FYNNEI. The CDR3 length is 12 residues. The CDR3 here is CASGVATDTQYF. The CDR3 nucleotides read TGTGCCAGCGGAGTGGCCACAGATACGCAGTATTTT. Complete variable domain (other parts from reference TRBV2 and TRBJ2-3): EPEVTQTPSHQVTQMGQEVILRCVPISNHLYFYWYRQILGQKVEFLVSFYNNEISEKSEIFDDQFSVERPDGSNFTLKIRSTKLEDSAMYFCASGVATDTQYFGPGTRLTVL.

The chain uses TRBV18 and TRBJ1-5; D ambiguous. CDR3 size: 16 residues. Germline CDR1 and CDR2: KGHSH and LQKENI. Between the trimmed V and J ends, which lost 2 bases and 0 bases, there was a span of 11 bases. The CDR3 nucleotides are TGTGCCAGCTCACCATCTAGGCCCGGTAGCAATCAGCCCCAGCATTTT. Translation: CASSPSRPGSNQPQHF. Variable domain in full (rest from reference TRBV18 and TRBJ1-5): NAGVMQNPRHLVRRRGQEARLRCSPMKGHSHVYWYRQLPEEGLKFMVYLQKENIIDESGMPKERFSAEFPKEGPSILRIQQVVRGDSAAYFCASSPSRPGSNQPQHFGDGTRLSIL.

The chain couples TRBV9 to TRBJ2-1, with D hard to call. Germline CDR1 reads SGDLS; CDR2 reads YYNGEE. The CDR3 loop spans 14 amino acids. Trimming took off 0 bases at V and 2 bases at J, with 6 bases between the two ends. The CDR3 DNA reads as TGTGCCAGCAGCGTAGATGGAGCCTACAATGAGCAGTTCTTC. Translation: CASSVDGAYNEQFF.

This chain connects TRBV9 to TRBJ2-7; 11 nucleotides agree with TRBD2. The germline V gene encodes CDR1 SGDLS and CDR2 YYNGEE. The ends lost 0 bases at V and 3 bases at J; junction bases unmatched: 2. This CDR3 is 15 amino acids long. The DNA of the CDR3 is TGTGCCAGCAGCGTAGAGGGACTAGCGGACTACGAGCAGTACTTC. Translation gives CASSVEGLADYEQYF.

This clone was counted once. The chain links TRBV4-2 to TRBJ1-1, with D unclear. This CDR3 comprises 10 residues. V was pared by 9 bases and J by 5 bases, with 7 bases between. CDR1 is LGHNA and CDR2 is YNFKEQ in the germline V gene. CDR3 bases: TGTGCCAGTGGAGGAACTGAAGCTTTCTTT. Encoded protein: CASGGTEAFF.

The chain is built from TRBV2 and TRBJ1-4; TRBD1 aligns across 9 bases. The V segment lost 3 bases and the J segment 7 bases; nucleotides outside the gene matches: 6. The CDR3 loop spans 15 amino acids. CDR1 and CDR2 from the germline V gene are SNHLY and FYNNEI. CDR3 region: CASSDRDRAGEKLFF. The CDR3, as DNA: TGTGCCAGCAGTGACCGGGACAGGGCGGGTGAAAAACTGTTTTTT.

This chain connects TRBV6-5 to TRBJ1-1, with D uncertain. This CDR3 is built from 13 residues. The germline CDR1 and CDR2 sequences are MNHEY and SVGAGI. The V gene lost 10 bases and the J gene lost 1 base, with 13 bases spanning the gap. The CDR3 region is CATYRRENTEAFF. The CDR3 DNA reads TGTGCCACATACCGGAGAGAGAACACTGAAGCTTTCTTT.

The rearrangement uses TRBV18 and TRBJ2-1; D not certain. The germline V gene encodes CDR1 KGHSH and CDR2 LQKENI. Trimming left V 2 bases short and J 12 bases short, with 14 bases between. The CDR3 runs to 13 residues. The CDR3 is CASSPSRDIGQFF. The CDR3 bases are TGTGCCAGCTCACCATCCCGCGATATCGGGCAGTTCTTC. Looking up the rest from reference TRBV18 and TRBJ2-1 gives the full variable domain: NAGVMQNPRHLVRRRGQEARLRCSPMKGHSHVYWYRQLPEEGLKFMVYLQKENIIDESGMPKERFSAEFPKEGPSILRIQQVVRGDSAAYFCASSPSRDIGQFFGPGTRLTVL.

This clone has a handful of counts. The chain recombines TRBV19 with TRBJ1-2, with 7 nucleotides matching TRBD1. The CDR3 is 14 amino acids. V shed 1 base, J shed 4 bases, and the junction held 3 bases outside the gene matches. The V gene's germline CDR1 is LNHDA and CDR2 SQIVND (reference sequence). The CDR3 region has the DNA TGTGCCAGTAGTATAGTTTGGGACAGCTATGGCTACACCTTC. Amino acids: CASSIVWDSYGYTF.

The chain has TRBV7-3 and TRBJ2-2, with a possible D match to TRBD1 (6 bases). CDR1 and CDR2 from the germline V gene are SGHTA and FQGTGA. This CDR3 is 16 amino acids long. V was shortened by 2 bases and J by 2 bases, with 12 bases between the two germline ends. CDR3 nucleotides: TGTGCCAGCAGCTTACTTCCAGGGGCCAACACCGGGGAGCTGTTTTTT. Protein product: CASSLLPGANTGELFF.

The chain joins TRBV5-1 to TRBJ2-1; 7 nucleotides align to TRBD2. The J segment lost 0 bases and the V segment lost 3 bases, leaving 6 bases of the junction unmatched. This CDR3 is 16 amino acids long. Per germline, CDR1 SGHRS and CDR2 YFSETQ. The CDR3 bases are TGCGCCAGCAGCTCCGGGGGGATCAGCTCCTACAATGAGCAGTTCTTC. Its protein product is CASSSGGISSYNEQFF.